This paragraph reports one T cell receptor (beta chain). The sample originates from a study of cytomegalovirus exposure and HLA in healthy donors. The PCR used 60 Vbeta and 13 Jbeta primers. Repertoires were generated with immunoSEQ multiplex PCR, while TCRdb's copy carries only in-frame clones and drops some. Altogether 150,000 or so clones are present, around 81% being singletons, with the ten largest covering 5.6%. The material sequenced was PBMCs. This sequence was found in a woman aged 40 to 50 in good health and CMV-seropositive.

DNA of the CDR3: TGTGCCAGCAGTTACTCGCGGAACACCGGGGAGCTGTTTTTT. Amino acid sequence: CASSYSRNTGELFF. V and J are TRBV6-5 and TRBJ2-2; D is uncertain. Trimming stripped 0 bases from V and 1 base from J, with 3 bases between. The V gene's germline CDR1 is MNHEY and CDR2 SVGAGI. This CDR3 has 14 amino acids.